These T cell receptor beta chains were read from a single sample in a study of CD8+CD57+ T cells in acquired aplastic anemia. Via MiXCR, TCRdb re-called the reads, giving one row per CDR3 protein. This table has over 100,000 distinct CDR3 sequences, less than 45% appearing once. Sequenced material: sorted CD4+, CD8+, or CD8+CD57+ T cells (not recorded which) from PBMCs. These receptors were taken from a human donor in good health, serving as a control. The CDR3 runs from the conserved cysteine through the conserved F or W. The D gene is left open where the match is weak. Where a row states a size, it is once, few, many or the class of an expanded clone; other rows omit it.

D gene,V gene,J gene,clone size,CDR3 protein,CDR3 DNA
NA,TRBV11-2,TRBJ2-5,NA,CASSFSPGRGQETQYF,TGTGCCAGCAGCTTTTCCCCGGGGAGAGGACAAGAGACCCAGTACTTC
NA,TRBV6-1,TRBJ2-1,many,CASHQDSSYNEQFF,TGTGCCAGCCATCAAGACAGTTCCTACAATGAGCAGTTCTTC
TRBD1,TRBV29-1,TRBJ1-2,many,CSVRLAGGNYGYTF,TGCAGCGTTCGATTGGCAGGGGGAAACTATGGCTACACCTTC
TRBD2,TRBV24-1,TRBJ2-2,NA,CATSDLREGTGELFF,TGTGCCACCAGTGACCTCAGGGAGGGCACCGGGGAGCTGTTTTTT
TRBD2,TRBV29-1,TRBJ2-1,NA,CSASRLAGVTDEQFF,TGCAGTGCTTCACGCCTAGCGGGGGTTACCGATGAGCAGTTCTTC
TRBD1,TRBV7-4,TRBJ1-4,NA,CASSKGQAANAKLFF,TGTGCCAGCAGCAAGGGACAGGCGGCTAATGCAAAACTGTTTTTT
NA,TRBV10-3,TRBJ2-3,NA,CAITRDVANEQYF,TGTGCCATCACCAGGGACGTCGCAAATGAGCAGTATTTT
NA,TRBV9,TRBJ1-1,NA,CASSVDSSMGNTEAFF,TGTGCCAGCAGCGTAGATTCGAGTATGGGGAACACTGAAGCTTTCTTT
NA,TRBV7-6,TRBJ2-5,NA,CASSLAPETQYF,TGTGCCAGCAGCTTAGCGCCGGAGACCCAGTACTTC
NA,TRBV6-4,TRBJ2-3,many,CASSPRGARTDTQYF,TGTGCCAGCAGCCCCAGGGGTGCGCGCACAGATACGCAGTATTTT
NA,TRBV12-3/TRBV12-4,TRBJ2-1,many,CASSSSGVVNEQFF,TGTGCCAGCAGTTCCTCGGGAGTAGTCAATGAGCAGTTCTTC
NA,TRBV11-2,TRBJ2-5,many,CASSHGSRPAGTQYF,TGTGCCAGCTCCCATGGGAGTCGACCGGCGGGGACCCAGTACTTC